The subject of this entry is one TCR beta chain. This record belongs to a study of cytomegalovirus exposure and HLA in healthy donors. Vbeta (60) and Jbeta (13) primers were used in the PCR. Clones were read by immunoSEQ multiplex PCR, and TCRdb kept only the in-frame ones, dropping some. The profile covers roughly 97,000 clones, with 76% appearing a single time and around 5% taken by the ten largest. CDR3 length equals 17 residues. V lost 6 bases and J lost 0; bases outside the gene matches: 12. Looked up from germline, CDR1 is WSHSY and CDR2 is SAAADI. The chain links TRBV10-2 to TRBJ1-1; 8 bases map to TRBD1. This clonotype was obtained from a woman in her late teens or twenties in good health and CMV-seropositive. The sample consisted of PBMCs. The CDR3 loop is CASRGQADLNLNTEAFF. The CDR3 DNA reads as TGCGCCAGCAGGGGACAGGCAGACCTGAATCTGAACACTGAAGCTTTCTTT.